A single sample is the source of the 7 T cell receptor beta chains below, sequenced in a study of CD8 T cells in ankylosing spondylitis. MiXCR, run by TCRdb on the 5' RACE reads, gives a single entry per CDR3 protein. This table has roughly 120,000 distinct CDR3 sequences, roughly an eighth appearing once. Material: blood, either unsorted or a sorted T cell fraction (not recorded which). These receptors were obtained from a female donor with ankylosing spondylitis or in good health (not recorded which).

This clonotype was found many times. J is TRBJ1-3 and V is TRBV12-3 or TRBV12-4; D remains unclear. The CDR3 runs to 12 residues. V dropped 3 bases and J dropped 7 bases, with 7 bases sitting between them. This CDR3 reads CASSLVRNTIYF. CDR3 in DNA: TGTGCCAGCAGTTTGGTACGGAACACCATATATTTT.

Turning to this clonotype: A much larger clone lies a single base off, so this may be a read error. This chain joins TRBV15 and TRBJ2-5; D possibly uses TRBD1 or TRBD2 (5 bases each). The germline V gene encodes CDR1 LNHNV and CDR2 YYDKDF (reference sequence). Trimming shortened V by 5 bases and J by 5 bases, and 12 bases separated the two germline ends. CDR3 length equals 13 residues. The CDR3 here is CATSGGSVETQYF. The CDR3 DNA is TGTGCCACCAGCGGGGGATCGGTGGAGACCCAGTACTTC.

This clonotype has just one count. A much larger clone lies one base from this, so it may be a read error. V gene TRBV12-3 or TRBV12-4 combines with J gene TRBJ1-6; possible D gene TRBD1, 6 bases. CDR3 size: 14 residues. The CDR3 coding sequence is TGTGTCAGCAGTTTGGAGAGGGGGAATTCACCCCTCCACTTT. Protein: CVSSLERGNSPLHF.

V gene TRBV24-1 combines with J gene TRBJ2-1; TRBD1 is a possible D gene (6 bases). The V and J ends lost 3 bases and 5 bases respectively, with 19 bases between them. The V gene's germline CDR1 is KGHDR and CDR2 SFDVKD. The CDR3 runs to 17 residues. CDR3 in amino acids: CATSDRGQGARDNEQFF. The CDR3 DNA reads as TGTGCCACCAGTGATAGGGGACAAGGGGCGCGTGACAATGAGCAGTTCTTC.

This clonotype was observed a handful of times. The V and J genes are TRBV10-3 and TRBJ1-1, with D unresolved. V gave up 7 bases and J gave up 4 bases, with 16 bases separating them. From germline, CDR1 is ENHRY and CDR2 SYGVKD. The CDR3 length is 14 residues. The CDR3 loop is CAITLERLGTEAFF. The CDR3 nucleotides are TGTGCCATCACCCTCGAGAGACTGGGCACTGAAGCTTTCTTT.

This clonotype was seen a handful of times. This chain uses TRBV5-1 with TRBJ2-3; D might be TRBD1 or TRBD2, each matching 5 bases. The CDR3 runs 14 residues. Trimming cost V 4 bases and J 4 bases, with 13 bases left between them. Germline V gene lookup returns CDR1 SGHRS and CDR2 YFSETQ. The CDR3 bases are TGCGCCAGCAGCCCGGATGGGGGATCAGATACGCAGTATTTT. Residues: CASSPDGGSDTQYF. Based on the CDR3 plus reference TRBV5-1 and TRBJ2-3, the full variable domain is KAGVTQTPRYLIKTRGQQVTLSCSPISGHRSVSWYQQTPGQGLQFLFEYFSETQRNKGNFPGRFSGRQFSNSRSEMNVSTLELGDSALYLCASSPDGGSDTQYFGPGTRLTVL.

This clonotype was recorded many times. V usage is TRBV7-2 and J usage is TRBJ2-7; weak D call: TRBD1 (6 bases). Germline V CDR1 and CDR2: SGHTA, FQGNSA. The CDR3 is 13 amino acids. V was clipped by 5 bases and J by 4 bases, with 12 bases between them. The CDR3 DNA sequence: TGTGCCAGCAGCCCCGGGGACAAGTACGAGCAGTACTTC. It codes for CASSPGDKYEQYF. Complete variable domain (other parts from reference TRBV7-2 and TRBJ2-7): GAGVSQSPSNKVTEKGKDVELRCDPISGHTALYWYRQSLGQGLEFLIYFQGNSAPDKSGLPSDRFSAERTGGSVSTLTIQRTQQEDSAVYLCASSPGDKYEQYFGPGTRLTVT.